Each of the 21 T cell receptor beta chains below was sequenced from the same sample in a study of T cell repertoires in cytomegalovirus infection. MiXCR was run by TCRdb on the reads, yielding one entry per CDR3 protein. The sample contains approximately 120,000 distinct CDR3 sequences, about 28% of which appear only once. These receptors' targets are unknown. The sample here was CD8+ T cells from cultured PBMCs, taken from culture after CMV antigen stimulation. These receptors originate from a human donor in good health (CMV status not recorded). Some clones in this sample may be carry-over from other donors' samples.

The chain links TRBV14 to TRBJ2-7, with 13 bases lining up with TRBD2. J was trimmed by 2 bases and V by 5 bases; bases with no gene match: 3. CDR1 and CDR2 (germline): SGHDN, FVKESK. The CDR3 spans 15 residues. CDR3 region: CASSYGTSGAYEQYF. As DNA, the CDR3 is TGTGCCAGCAGCTACGGGACTAGCGGGGCCTACGAGCAGTACTTC. Full variable domain (rest looked up from reference TRBV14 and TRBJ2-7): EAGVTQFPSHSVIEKGQTVTLRCDPISGHDNLYWYRRVMGKEIKFLLHFVKESKQDESGMPNNRFLAERTGGTYSTLKVQPAELEDSGVYFCASSYGTSGAYEQYFGPGTRLTVT.

The chain is built from TRBV10-3 and TRBJ1-1; D ambiguous. Germline lookup yields CDR1 ENHRY and CDR2 SYGVKD. There are 14 residues in the CDR3. Trimming removed 5 bases at V and 0 bases at J, with 10 bases between. The CDR3: CAISREVLNTEAFF. The DNA for the CDR3 is TGTGCCATCAGTAGAGAGGTTCTGAACACTGAAGCTTTCTTT.

V usage is TRBV12-3 or TRBV12-4 and J usage is TRBJ1-1; no reliable D call. The CDR3 spans 11 residues. V dropped 6 bases and J dropped 8 bases, with 10 bases sitting between them. CDR3 nucleotide sequence: TGTGCCAGCAGGGCAGTGGGGGAAGCTTTCTTT. Its translation is CASRAVGEAFF.

The rearrangement joins TRBV7-6 to TRBJ1-4; 8 positions agree with TRBD1. This CDR3 spans 16 amino acids. CDR1 and CDR2 (germline): SGHVS, FNYEAQ. The V and J ends lost 3 bases and 4 bases, in that order; junction bases with no gene match: 7. CDR3 bases: TGTGCCAGCAGCTTGACCCAGGGGGCATATAATGAAAAACTGTTTTTT. This encodes CASSLTQGAYNEKLFF.

This clonotype was observed a few times. This sequence joins TRBV12-3 or TRBV12-4 and TRBJ2-7; tentatively, D is TRBD1 (6 bases). The CDR3 loop spans 13 amino acids. V lost 6 bases and J lost 2, with 11 bases in between. CDR3 nucleotides: TGTGCCAGCAGCCGGGACACCCCCTACGAGCAGTACTTC. It encodes CASSRDTPYEQYF.

The V gene is TRBV2, the J gene TRBJ2-3; the D is unclear. The germline V and J ends were trimmed by 3 bases and 5 bases, with 6 bases remaining between them. The CDR3 loop spans 12 amino acids. CDR1 SNHLY and CDR2 FYNNEI come from the germline V gene. CDR3 loop: CASSDTLDTQYF. CDR3 coding DNA: TGTGCCAGCAGTGACACCTTAGATACGCAGTATTTT.

The rearrangement joins TRBV7-8 to TRBJ2-3; tentative D call: TRBD1 (6 bases). CDR3 size: 16 residues. From germline, CDR1 is SGHVS and CDR2 FQNEAQ. V was clipped by 4 bases and J by 0 bases, with 14 bases between them. The CDR3 sequence is CASSSLTGLSTDTQYF. In DNA form, the CDR3 reads TGTGCCAGCAGCTCGCTGACAGGACTTAGCACAGATACGCAGTATTTT.

This clonotype was counted many times. The chain couples TRBV28 to TRBJ2-5, with D possibly TRBD2 on 5 matching bases. Germline V gene lookup returns CDR1 MDHEN and CDR2 SYDVKM. V lost 6 bases to trimming and J lost 5 bases, with 16 bases between them. The CDR3 runs 14 residues. This CDR3 is CASSLDLSGETQYF. The CDR3 DNA is TGTGCCAGCAGCTTGGACCTCTCGGGGGAGACCCAGTACTTC.

This clonotype has only a few counts. This chain connects TRBV4-1 to TRBJ2-7; 8 bases map to TRBD1. The CDR3 is made up of 14 amino acids. The V gene end was trimmed by 1 base and the J gene end by 6 bases; junction bases not matched to a gene: 5. Germline V CDR1 and CDR2: MGHRA, YSYEKL. This chain's CDR3 is CASSQGAGGLEQYF. CDR3 coding DNA: TGCGCCAGCAGCCAAGGGGCAGGGGGCCTCGAGCAGTACTTC.

The V and J genes are TRBV7-6 and TRBJ2-7; TRBD1 matches at 9 bases. Trimming took 2 bases from V and 2 from J; bases not matched to a gene: 7. The V gene's germline CDR1 is SGHVS and CDR2 FNYEAQ. The CDR3 extends over 16 amino acids. The CDR3 bases are TGTGCCAGCAGCTTACACCGGGACAGGGTCCCCTACGAGCAGTACTTC. This encodes CASSLHRDRVPYEQYF. The variable domain in full, with the rest retrieved from reference TRBV7-6 and TRBJ2-7, is GAGVSQSPRYKVTKRGQDVALRCDPISGHVSLYWYRQALGQGPEFLTYFNYEAQQDKSGLPNDRFSAERPEGSISTLTIQRTEQRDSAMYRCASSLHRDRVPYEQYFGPGTRLTVT.

This clonotype has more than one count but fewer than ten. CDR3 DNA sequence: TGTGCCAGTAGTATGGTGAGGAGCCGAGATCCCCTCGAGCAGTACTTC. The encoded protein is CASSMVRSRDPLEQYF. The chain recombines TRBV19 with TRBJ2-7; D remains ambiguous. The V and J ends lost 3 bases and 6 bases respectively, with 21 bases between them. In germline, CDR1 is LNHDA, CDR2 SQIVND (reference sequence). The CDR3 consists of 16 residues.

This clonotype has more than one count but fewer than ten. For the CDR3, the DNA is TGTGCCATCAAGAGGTCAGGGTACACAGATACGCAGTATTTT. As protein: CAIKRSGYTDTQYF. The rearrangement joins TRBV6-5 to TRBJ2-3; a possible D gene is TRBD1 (5 bases). The CDR3 has 14 residues. CDR1 and CDR2 from the germline V gene are MNHEY and SVGAGI. V was clipped by 10 bases and J by 2 bases, with 16 bases between them.

This clonotype occurred many times. The chain uses TRBV7-8 and TRBJ1-1, with D uncertain. This CDR3 spans 14 amino acids. Looked up from germline, CDR1 is SGHVS and CDR2 is FQNEAQ. V shed 5 bases and J shed 0 bases, with 10 bases lying between them. CDR3 in amino acids: CASSPLSLNTEAFF. The CDR3 region has the DNA TGTGCCAGCAGCCCGCTCAGTTTGAACACTGAAGCTTTCTTT.

This clonotype occurred many times. This chain uses TRBV27 with TRBJ2-7; D ambiguous. The V end was cut by 5 bases, the J end by 0 bases, with 11 bases between. The germline gives CDR1 MNHEY, CDR2 SMNVEV (reference sequence). CDR3 length: 14 amino acids. CDR3 sequence (DNA): TGTGCCAGCAGTCCCTCTAGGAGCTCCTACGAGCAGTACTTC. Encoded protein: CASSPSRSSYEQYF.

A note on this clonotype: Compared with germline, one end of the junction differs, possibly owing to a read error. The chain combines TRBV7-3 with TRBJ2-7, with D perhaps TRBD1 (6 bases). The germline V gene encodes CDR1 SGHTA and CDR2 FQGTGA. The CDR3 has 20 amino acids. The CDR3 sequence: CVSSPGQPLNPLPTPDEQYF. CDR3 coding DNA: TGTGTCAGCAGCCCCGGACAGCCTTTAAACCCACTTCCTACTCCCGACGAGCAGTACTTC.

The rearrangement uses TRBV28 and TRBJ1-1; maybe TRBD1 (6 bases). Germline-derived CDR1 and CDR2 are MDHEN and SYDVKM. Trimming removed 1 base at V and 0 bases at J, with 9 bases between. The CDR3 runs 15 residues. CDR3 region: CASSLFGTLNTEAFF. Here the CDR3 DNA reads TGTGCCAGCAGTTTATTCGGGACATTGAACACTGAAGCTTTCTTT.

CDR3 loop: CASSSRNPGQGFYEQYF. The CDR3 coding sequence is TGTGCCAGCAGCTCGCGTAACCCGGGACAGGGGTTCTACGAGCAGTACTTC. The chain carries TRBV12-3 or TRBV12-4 and TRBJ2-7, with 10 bases fitting TRBD1. The ends lost 6 bases at V and 3 bases at J; junction bases unmatched: 14. CDR3 length: 17 amino acids.

Many counts were recorded for this clonotype. The V and J genes are TRBV6-6 and TRBJ2-1; 7 bases line up with TRBD2. Unmatched junction bases numbered 8, after V lost 4 bases and J lost 8 bases. Germline values: CDR1 MNHNY, CDR2 SVGAGI (reference sequence). The CDR3 is made up of 14 amino acids. The chain's CDR3 is CASSFSGTIDEQFF. CDR3 in DNA: TGTGCCAGCAGTTTCTCCGGGACTATAGATGAGCAGTTCTTC.

This chain connects TRBV11-2 to TRBJ2-7; D unresolved. Trimming pared 5 bases from V and 5 bases from J, leaving 7 bases between. The CDR3 totals 11 residues. Germline values: CDR1 SGHAT, CDR2 FQNNGV. The CDR3 spells CASSGLNEQYF. In nucleotides, the CDR3 is TGTGCCAGCAGCGGCCTCAACGAGCAGTACTTC.

The sample holds a few counts of this clonotype. Compared with germline, one end of the junction differs, possibly owing to a read error. The rearrangement uses TRBV14 and TRBJ2-1; D possibly corresponds to TRBD2 (6 bases). Germline V CDR1 and CDR2: SGHDN, FVKESK. The CDR3 contains 17 residues. The CDR3 loop is CASSPAPGLRGYHEQFF. For the CDR3, the DNA is TGTGCCAGCAGCCCCGCTCCGGGACTTCGAGGCTACCATGAGCAGTTCTTC.

This clonotype was picked up many times. Here the CDR3 DNA reads TGTGCCAGCAGCGCCTTATTGACCGGGGAGCTGTTTTTT. It encodes CASSALLTGELFF. V usage is TRBV7-9 and J usage is TRBJ2-2; D gene ambiguous. V was cut by 5 bases and J by 5 bases, with 9 bases left in between. The length of the CDR3 is 13 residues. Germline values: CDR1 SEHNR, CDR2 FQNEAQ (reference sequence).